This is a list of T cell receptor beta chains from one sample in a study of blood T cells in healthy people across ages. TCRdb analysed the 5' RACE reads with MiXCR anew, one entry per CDR3 protein. The sample comprises about 1,500,000 distinct CDR3 sequences, roughly 40% of which are singletons, and around 8% rests with the top ten. The sequencing input was blood. The origin of the receptors is a young woman in good health. Both conserved end residues are part of each CDR3. The D gene is left open where the match is weak. The size field is filled for only some rows; it gives once, few, many or a size class.

j_gene	v_gene	d_gene	abundance	CDR3nt	CDR3aa
TRBJ1-2	TRBV5-1	-	-	TGCGCCAGCAGCGGAGTGGCCGGCAAAACGGGGGGCTACACCTTC	CASSGVAGKTGGYTF
TRBJ2-5	TRBV2	-	once	TGTGCCAGCAGTGACAAATCCTCAGAAGGAGAGACCCAGTACTTC	CASSDKSSEGETQYF
TRBJ1-1	TRBV7-9	-	-	TGTGCCCGTTACCAGAGGAACACTGAAGCTTTCTTT	CARYQRNTEAFF
TRBJ2-2	TRBV4-1	TRBD2	-	TGCGCCAGCAGCCAAAGACAGCGGGAGGGCGGGGAGCTGTTTTTT	CASSQRQREGGELFF
TRBJ1-1	TRBV5-4	-	-	TGTGCCAGCAGCTTCCGTGCGGGGATGAACACTGAAGCTTTCTTT	CASSFRAGMNTEAFF
TRBJ1-1	TRBV25-1	-	-	TGTGCCAGCAGTGTCGCAGACACTTACTTGAACACTGAAGCTTTCTTT	CASSVADTYLNTEAFF
TRBJ2-3	TRBV7-2	-	-	TGTGCCAGCAGCTGGCGAGGCTGGGCCGACACAGATACGCAGTATTTT	CASSWRGWADTDTQYF
TRBJ2-1	TRBV7-9	TRBD2	few	TGTGCCGGACGGGCTAGCGGGATCGATGAGCAGTTCTTC	CAGRASGIDEQFF
TRBJ1-1	TRBV5-1	-	-	TGCGCCAGCAGCTTGATGGCGGGACCGAACACTGAAGCTTTCTTT	CASSLMAGPNTEAFF
TRBJ2-5	TRBV27	-	-	TGTGCCAGCAGTTTTAGGGAAGAAGAGACCCAGTACTTC	CASSFREEETQYF
TRBJ1-6	TRBV5-1	-	-	TGCGCCAGCAGCTTGGACAGGGAAATTTCACCCCTCCACTTT	CASSLDREISPLHF
TRBJ1-4	TRBV20-1	-	few	TGCAGTGCTAGAGATCTCCTGGACCCTGAAAAACTGTTTTTT	CSARDLLDPEKLFF
TRBJ2-7	TRBV4-1	-	-	TGCGCCAGCAGCCTCTATGTAGGAGGGGGTAATGAGCAGTACTTC	CASSLYVGGGNEQYF
TRBJ2-1	TRBV7-2	-	-	TGTGCCAGCAGCTTAGCAACTGGGGGAAAGTACAATGAGCAGTTCTTC	CASSLATGGKYNEQFF
TRBJ2-7	TRBV4-2	TRBD2	-	TGTGCCAGCAGCCCAGGGGGACTAGCGGGAGGGTACGAGCAGTACTTC	CASSPGGLAGGYEQYF
TRBJ2-1	TRBV15	TRBD2	few	TGTGCCACCAGCAGGGTGAGACTAGCTGCTTACAATGAGCAGTTCTTC	CATSRVRLAAYNEQFF
TRBJ2-3	TRBV29-1	TRBD2	-	TGCAGCGTTGTTGGACTAGCGGGAGTTTCGGCAGATACGCAGTATTTT	CSVVGLAGVSADTQYF
TRBJ1-1	TRBV10-3	-	few	TGTGCCATCAGTGAGTCCGGGACCAACACTGAAGCTTTCTTT	CAISESGTNTEAFF
TRBJ2-5	TRBV6-6	TRBD2	-	TGTGCCAGCAGTTACGCGGCTAGCGGGGAAGAGACCCAGTACTTC	CASSYAASGEETQYF
TRBJ2-6	TRBV4-2	-	-	TGTGCCAGCAGCCAACTCCCGGGGAGGTTCTCTGGGGCCAACGTCCTGACTTTC	CASSQLPGRFSGANVLTF
TRBJ2-5	TRBV5-1	-	-	TGCGCCAGCAGTTCTGAAATGGCTATCCAAGAGACCCAGTACTTC	CASSSEMAIQETQYF
TRBJ2-5	TRBV3-1	-	-	TGTGCCAGCATCAGTCGGGAGACCCAGTACTTC	CASISRETQYF
TRBJ1-2	TRBV12-3/TRBV12-4	-	-	TGTGCCAGCAGCCCCGGGGCCCTTTATGAGGGCTACACCTTC	CASSPGALYEGYTF
TRBJ2-7	TRBV28	-	few	TGTGCCAGCAGCTACCACGGGCAGGGTTTCCGTATCGAGCAGTACTTC	CASSYHGQGFRIEQYF